This TCR beta chain was sequenced for a study of shared clonotypes between healthy human individuals. This CDR3 is 12 amino acids long. V shed 10 bases and J shed 2 bases, with 12 bases lying between them. Germline V gene data show CDR1 as MDHEN and CDR2 as SYDVKM. Clones were read by immunoSEQ multiplex PCR, and TCRdb kept only the in-frame ones, dropping some. The data hold approximately 2,000,000 clones, with roughly 90% observed a single time. This receptor was obtained from a man aged 18-30 years in good health. Some clones in this sample may be carry-over from other donors' samples. V is TRBV28 and J is TRBJ2-7, with no clear D. Sequences were obtained from naive CD4+ T cells from PBMCs. As to subset: CD45RA+ positively selected. In DNA, the CDR3 is TGTGCCACCCAGGACGTGACCTACGAGCAGTACTTC. It is translated as CATQDVTYEQYF.